Listed here are 16 T cell receptor beta chains from one sample, sequenced in a study of beta chain features in type 1 diabetes. cDNA synthesis used the whole RNA isolate, giving expressed TCRB sequences. Profiling relied on immunoSEQ multiplex PCR, and the TCRdb table lists in-frame clones only, not all of them. The sample gives 200,000 to 250,000 clones, around 9.9% of which show up once; 1% to 1.5% is in the top ten. Material for sequencing was central memory CD4+ T cells from blood. These TCRs come from a man aged 18 to 29 in good health.

This clone was counted a few times. The rearrangement links TRBV15 to TRBJ2-1; 7 bases are a match to TRBD2. Looked up from germline, CDR1 is LNHNV and CDR2 is YYDKDF (reference sequence). With V trimmed by 3 bases and J by 7 bases, 9 bases remained unmatched. The CDR3 sequence is 15 residues long. CDR3 loop: CATSRDLGRRNEQFF. The CDR3 DNA reads as TGTGCCACCAGCAGGGACCTCGGGAGGAGAAATGAGCAGTTCTTC. The variable domain in full, with the rest retrieved from reference TRBV15 and TRBJ2-1, is DAMVIQNPRYQVTQFGKPVTLSCSQTLNHNVMYWYQQKSSQAPKLLFHYYDKDFNNEADTPDNFQSRRPNTSFCFLDIRSPGLGDTAMYLCATSRDLGRRNEQFFGPGTRLTVL.

This clone was counted between two and nine times. Since a far larger clone is one base different, this is likely a read error. The chain has TRBV5-1 and TRBJ2-1, with a possible D match to TRBD2 (6 bases). From germline, CDR1 is SGHRS and CDR2 YFSETQ. The CDR3 contains 15 residues. Trimming pared 4 bases from V and 0 bases from J, leaving 11 bases between. This CDR3 reads CASSRGVSSYNEQFF. The CDR3 bases are TGCGCCAGCAGCCGCGGGGTTAGCTCCTACAATGAGCAGTTCTTC.

This chain joins TRBV5-1 and TRBJ2-7, with D perhaps matching TRBD2 (6 bases). The CDR3 length is 16 residues. Deletions cut 4 bases from V and 1 base from J, with 18 bases between. Per germline, CDR1 SGHRS and CDR2 YFSETQ. CDR3: CASSPGGQVVSYEQYF. CDR3 bases: TGCGCCAGCAGCCCCGGAGGGCAGGTGGTTTCCTACGAGCAGTACTTC.

The chain uses TRBV6-1 and TRBJ2-1, with a weak D call TRBD2 (5 bases). V lost 10 bases and J 8 bases, leaving 12 bases between the germline ends. The CDR3 loop spans 11 amino acids. Germline CDR1 and CDR2: MNHNS and SASEGT. The CDR3: CATGIWDEQFF. In DNA, the CDR3 is TGTGCCACGGGGATCTGGGATGAGCAGTTCTTC.

This clone was detected only a few times. This chain joins TRBV4-1 and TRBJ1-5, with a possible D match to TRBD1 (5 bases). Trimming pared 0 bases from V and 2 bases from J, leaving 11 bases between. Germline CDR1 MGHRA, CDR2 YSYEKL. This CDR3 contains 16 residues. The CDR3 spells CASSQDGGGGNQPQHF. In nucleotides, the CDR3 is TGCGCCAGCAGCCAAGATGGTGGAGGGGGCAATCAGCCCCAGCATTTT.

The rearrangement uses TRBV28 and TRBJ2-3, with 11 bases matching TRBD2. Germline V gives CDR1 MDHEN, CDR2 SYDVKM. The CDR3 is 17 residues long. Trimming at V came to 5 bases and at J to 2 bases, leaving 9 bases not matched to a gene. The CDR3 DNA follows: TGTGCCAGCAGTCGGTGGGGACTAGCGGAGTACACAGATACGCAGTATTTT. It yields the protein CASSRWGLAEYTDTQYF.

This clone has only a few counts. This clone may be a read error of a much larger clone one base away. The gene calls are TRBV10-3 and TRBJ2-3, with D possibly being TRBD2 (6 bases). Germline CDR1 is ENHRY and CDR2 is SYGVKD. The CDR3 covers 14 residues. The chain's CDR3 is CASSEGRDTDTQYF. The CDR3, as DNA: TGTGCCAGCAGTGAGGGGCGGGACACAGATACGCAGTATTTT.

This clone was found a few times. The V call is TRBV29-1, the J call TRBJ2-3, with 10 bases fitting TRBD1. The junction had 6 bases not matched to a gene; V was cut back by 7 bases and J by 5 bases. From germline, CDR1 is SQVTM and CDR2 ANQGSEA. There are 13 residues in the CDR3. Written as DNA, the CDR3 is TGCAGCGCACGGACAGGGGGAATAGATACGCAGTATTTT. It is translated as CSARTGGIDTQYF.

V gene TRBV30 combines with J gene TRBJ1-4; D not resolved. CDR1 and CDR2 from the germline V gene are GTSNPN and SVGIG (reference sequence). V was shortened by 3 bases and J by 6 bases, with 11 bases between the two germline ends. This CDR3 is built from 13 residues. CDR3 bases: TGTGCCTGGAGGCCCCCCGCGGATGAAAAACTGTTTTTT. Protein sequence: CAWRPPADEKLFF.

This clone was seen a single time. The CDR3 bases are TGTGCCAGCAGTGAATATGGGTACGAGCAGTACTTC. As protein: CASSEYGYEQYF. The chain carries TRBV25-1 and TRBJ2-7; no firm D call. Trimming cost V 0 bases and J 4 bases, with 4 bases left between them. The germline CDR1 and CDR2 sequences are MGHDK and SYGVNS. This CDR3 contains 12 residues.

This clone was counted only a few times. This may be a read error: a much more frequent sequence differs by one nucleotide. V gene TRBV4-1 combines with J gene TRBJ2-7; a weak D match, TRBD1 (6 bases). Deletions cut 1 base from V and 2 bases from J, with 15 bases between. The CDR3 loop spans 16 amino acids. Germline lookup yields CDR1 MGHRA and CDR2 YSYEKL. CDR3 nucleotide sequence: TGCGCCAGCAGCCAAGGGCTAGGACAGAATACCTACGAGCAGTACTTC. Translating it yields CASSQGLGQNTYEQYF.

This clone was counted between two and nine times. This chain connects TRBV29-1 to TRBJ2-3; D is uncertain. From germline, CDR1 is SQVTM and CDR2 ANQGSEA. The CDR3 covers 9 residues. V gave up 6 bases and J gave up 5 bases, with 3 bases separating them. DNA for the CDR3: TGCAGCGTCGGAGATACGCAGTATTTT. Encoded protein: CSVGDTQYF.

This clone has more than one count but fewer than ten. The V gene is TRBV11-2, the J gene TRBJ2-3; the D is unclear. From germline, CDR1 is SGHAT and CDR2 FQNNGV. Trimming left V 1 base short and J 6 bases short, with 11 bases between. The CDR3 contains 14 residues. The chain's CDR3 is CASSLAGREDTQYF. CDR3 sequence (DNA): TGTGCCAGCAGCTTAGCGGGCCGAGAGGATACGCAGTATTTT. Based on the CDR3 plus reference TRBV11-2 and TRBJ2-3, the full variable domain is EAGVAQSPRYKIIEKRQSVAFWCNPISGHATLYWYQQILGQGPKLLIQFQNNGVVDDSQLPKDRFSAERLKGVDSTLKIQPAKLEDSAVYLCASSLAGREDTQYFGPGTRLTVL.

The chain combines TRBV18 with TRBJ2-7; 8 bases map to TRBD2. This CDR3 region has 17 residues. V trimming: 3 bases; J trimming: 0 bases; junction bases outside the gene matches: 10. Germline V gene sequence: CDR1 KGHSH, CDR2 LQKENI. The CDR3 protein is CASSPAASGLSSYEQYF. In DNA form, the CDR3 reads TGTGCCAGCTCACCCGCGGCTAGCGGGCTTAGCTCCTACGAGCAGTACTTC.

The table lists this clone with many counts. The V and J genes are TRBV7-8 and TRBJ2-1; 11 bases fit TRBD2. Germline assignment: CDR1 SGHVS and CDR2 FQNEAQ. The V segment lost 7 bases and the J segment 7 bases; nucleotides outside the gene matches: 6. CDR3 length: 14 amino acids. For the CDR3, the DNA is TGTGCCAGCATCATGAGGACTAGCGGGAATGAGCAGTTCTTC. This gives the protein CASIMRTSGNEQFF.

This clone came up a few times. J is TRBJ2-1 and V is TRBV15; 12 bases fit TRBD2. CDR1 is LNHNV, CDR2 YYDKDF, per germline (reference sequence). The V segment lost 1 base and the J segment 7 bases; nucleotides outside the gene matches: 5. The CDR3 sequence is 16 residues long. This CDR3 reads CATSRGLAGGINEQFF. CDR3 coding DNA: TGTGCCACCAGCAGAGGCCTAGCGGGAGGGATAAATGAGCAGTTCTTC.